The 10 T cell receptor beta chains reported below all come from one sample, sequenced in a study of identical twins. TCRdb re-called the 5' RACE reads with MiXCR, one entry per CDR3 protein. Of some 250,000 distinct CDR3 sequences listed, 6% to 7% are singletons. These data also featured in a second study, about T cells expressing NK-cell markers.

Sequencing was performed on CD8+ T cells sorted from blood. The source is a woman between 18 and 29 years old in good health.

This clonotype was observed many times. The chain recombines TRBV13 with TRBJ2-7; D not resolved. The germline gives CDR1 PRHDT, CDR2 FYEKMQ (reference sequence). This CDR3 comprises 11 residues. Trimming cost V 2 bases and J 5 bases, with 4 bases left between them. The CDR3 DNA follows: TGTGCCAGCAGCTTAATGGACGAGCAGTACTTC. It specifies CASSLMDEQYF.

The sample holds many counts of this clonotype. The chain employs TRBV12-3 or TRBV12-4 and TRBJ1-4; D may be TRBD1 (5 bases). The CDR3 has 15 amino acids. The ends were cut back, 6 bases at V and 3 bases at J, with 14 bases in the middle. As DNA, the CDR3 is TGTGCCAGCAGCGACACGGGGGGAGCTAATGAAAAACTGTTTTTT. Protein: CASSDTGGANEKLFF.

This clonotype showed up many times. This chain links TRBV5-1 with TRBJ2-7; 10 nucleotides line up with TRBD2. CDR1 and CDR2 (germline): SGHRS, YFSETQ. With V trimmed by 0 bases and J by 3 bases, 0 bases remained unmatched. This CDR3 is 14 amino acids long. The CDR3 sequence is CASSLASGGYEQYF. The CDR3 DNA reads TGCGCCAGCAGCTTGGCTAGCGGGGGCTACGAGCAGTACTTC.

V is TRBV20-1 and J is TRBJ1-6; D not certain. The CDR3 totals 15 residues. V lost 4 bases to trimming and J lost 7 bases, with 17 bases between them. Germline CDR1 DFQATT, CDR2 SNEGSKA (reference sequence). Written as DNA, the CDR3 is TGCAGTGCTATCAAATACGACCCCTCCAATTCACCCCTCCACTTT. Protein product: CSAIKYDPSNSPLHF.

This clonotype was observed many times. V gene TRBV12-3 or TRBV12-4 combines with J gene TRBJ1-2; D gene uncertain. The V gene lost 6 bases and the J gene lost 7 bases, with 12 bases spanning the gap. The CDR3 extends over 12 amino acids. In DNA, the CDR3 is TGTGCCAGCAGCCTGTCACGGTTTGGCTACACCTTC. It specifies CASSLSRFGYTF.

This clonotype appeared many times. The gene calls are TRBV2 and TRBJ2-3, with D possibly matching TRBD2 (5 bases). V lost 6 bases, J lost 0 bases, and 16 bases lay in between. The CDR3 has 16 residues. The V gene's germline CDR1 is SNHLY and CDR2 FYNNEI. The CDR3 protein is CASRLTEGWSTDTQYF. The CDR3 bases are TGTGCCAGCAGATTAACAGAGGGATGGAGCACAGATACGCAGTATTTT.

J is TRBJ2-5 and V is TRBV7-9, with a tentative D call TRBD2 (6 bases). The CDR3 is 15 amino acids. V was trimmed by 5 bases and J by 5 bases, leaving 18 bases between them. From germline, CDR1 is SEHNR and CDR2 FQNEAQ (reference sequence). CDR3: CASSIRDRGWETQYF. CDR3 nucleotides: TGTGCCAGCAGCATCCGGGACCGGGGGTGGGAGACCCAGTACTTC.

This clonotype was recorded many times. V and J are TRBV7-9 and TRBJ2-5; D is unresolved. The V end was cut by 6 bases, the J end by 3 bases, with 11 bases between. The CDR3 totals 13 residues. In germline, CDR1 is SEHNR, CDR2 FQNEAQ (reference sequence). The CDR3 bases are TGTGCCAGCAGAGACGGGCTAAAAGAGACCCAGTACTTC. The encoded protein is CASRDGLKETQYF.

V gene TRBV10-2 combines with J gene TRBJ2-3; D is unresolved. This CDR3 has 13 residues. Between the trimmed V and J ends, which lost 3 bases and 0 bases, there was a span of 4 bases. Germline loops: CDR1 WSHSY, CDR2 SAAADI. CDR3 in amino acids: CASSDVSTDTQYF. CDR3 DNA sequence: TGCGCCAGCAGTGATGTTAGCACAGATACGCAGTATTTT.

This clonotype was detected a few times. The rearrangement uses TRBV7-2 and TRBJ2-3; 8 nucleotides align to TRBD2. Germline assignment: CDR1 SGHTA and CDR2 FQGNSA. The CDR3 consists of 16 residues. V lost 5 bases and J lost 0; bases outside the gene matches: 7. Written as DNA, the CDR3 is TGTGCCAGCAGCCGACTAGCGACCATTAGCACAGATACGCAGTATTTT. Translated: CASSRLATISTDTQYF.